The clone carrying this TCR beta chain was observed a handful of times. What it binds is not known. The sample is drawn from a study of blood T cells in healthy people across ages. Study-wide results and limits: Estimated diversity that came from one million T cells was considered an underestimate. CMV status of donors was not determined, possibly confounding expanded clonotype changes. Among T cells, TCR beta diversity per million cells dropped roughly linearly as age rose.

PCR was performed a second time for about 7 to 12 cycles using a sample-barcoded 5' primer and a J-beta primer mix. TCRdb called the 5' RACE reads again in MiXCR, with one record for every CDR3 protein. The sample holds some 790,000 distinct CDR3 sequences; less than 35% are singletons and the top ten take roughly 17%. This CDR3 contains 13 residues. The germline gives CDR1 DFQATT, CDR2 SNEGSKA (reference sequence). Between the trimmed V and J ends, which lost 1 base and 7 bases, there was a span of 11 bases. The sample was blood. The chain uses TRBV20-1 and TRBJ1-5; D gene ambiguous. This TCR derives from an elderly woman in good health. DNA for the CDR3: TGCAGTGCTAGAGGGTCGCGATACCAGCCCCAGCATTTT. Translated: CSARGSRYQPQHF.